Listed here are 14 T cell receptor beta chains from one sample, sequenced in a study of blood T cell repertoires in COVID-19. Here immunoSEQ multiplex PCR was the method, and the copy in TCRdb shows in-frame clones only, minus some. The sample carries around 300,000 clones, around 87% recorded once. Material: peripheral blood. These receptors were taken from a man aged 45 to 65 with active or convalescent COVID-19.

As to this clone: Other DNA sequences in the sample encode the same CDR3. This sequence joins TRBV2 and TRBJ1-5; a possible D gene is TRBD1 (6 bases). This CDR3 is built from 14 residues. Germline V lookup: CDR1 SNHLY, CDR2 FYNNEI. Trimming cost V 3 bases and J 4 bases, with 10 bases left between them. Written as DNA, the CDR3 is TGTGCCAGCAGTGACAGGGGTGGGAATCAGCCCCAGCATTTT. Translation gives CASSDRGGNQPQHF.

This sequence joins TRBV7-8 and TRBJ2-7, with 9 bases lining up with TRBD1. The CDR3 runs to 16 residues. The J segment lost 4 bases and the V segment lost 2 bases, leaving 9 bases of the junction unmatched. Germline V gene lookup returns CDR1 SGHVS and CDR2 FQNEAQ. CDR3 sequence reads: CASSLLTGTGIYEQYF. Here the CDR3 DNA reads TGTGCCAGCAGCTTATTGACCGGGACAGGGATATACGAGCAGTACTTC.

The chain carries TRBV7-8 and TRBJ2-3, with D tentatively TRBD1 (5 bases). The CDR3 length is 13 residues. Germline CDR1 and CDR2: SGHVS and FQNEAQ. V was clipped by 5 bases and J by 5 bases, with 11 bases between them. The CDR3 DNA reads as TGTGCCAGCAGCCCTCCCAGGGAAGATACGCAGTATTTT. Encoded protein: CASSPPREDTQYF. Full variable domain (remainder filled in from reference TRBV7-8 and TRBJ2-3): GAGVSQSPRYKVAKRGQDVALRCDPISGHVSLFWYQQALGQGPEFLTYFQNEAQLDKSGLPSDRFFAERPEGSVSTLKIQRTQQEDSAVYLCASSPPREDTQYFGPGTRLTVL.

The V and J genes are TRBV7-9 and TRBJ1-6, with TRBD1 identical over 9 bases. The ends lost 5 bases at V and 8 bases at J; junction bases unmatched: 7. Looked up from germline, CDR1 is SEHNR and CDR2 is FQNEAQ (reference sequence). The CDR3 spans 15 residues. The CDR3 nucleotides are TGTGCCAGCAGCGGGAGTTGGGACAGGGATTCACCCCTCCACTTT. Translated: CASSGSWDRDSPLHF.

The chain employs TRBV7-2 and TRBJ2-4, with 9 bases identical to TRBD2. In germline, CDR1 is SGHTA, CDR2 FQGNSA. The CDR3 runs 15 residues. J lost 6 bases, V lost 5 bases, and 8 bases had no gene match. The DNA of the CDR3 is TGTGCCAGCAGCCCAAGTAGCGGGGGTAGAAACATTCAGTACTTC. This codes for CASSPSSGGRNIQYF.

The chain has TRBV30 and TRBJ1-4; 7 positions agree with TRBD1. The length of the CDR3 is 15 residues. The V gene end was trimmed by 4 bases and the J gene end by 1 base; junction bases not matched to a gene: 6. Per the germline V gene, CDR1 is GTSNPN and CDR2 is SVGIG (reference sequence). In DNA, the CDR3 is TGTGCCTGGACTCACAGGGGAAAAACTAATGAAAAACTGTTTTTT. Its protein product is CAWTHRGKTNEKLFF.

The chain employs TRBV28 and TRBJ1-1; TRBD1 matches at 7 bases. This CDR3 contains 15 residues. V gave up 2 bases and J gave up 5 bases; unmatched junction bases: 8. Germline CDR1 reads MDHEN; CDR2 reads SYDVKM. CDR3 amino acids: CASSLMSGGLTEAFF. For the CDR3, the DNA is TGTGCCAGCAGTTTAATGTCAGGGGGATTAACTGAAGCTTTCTTT.

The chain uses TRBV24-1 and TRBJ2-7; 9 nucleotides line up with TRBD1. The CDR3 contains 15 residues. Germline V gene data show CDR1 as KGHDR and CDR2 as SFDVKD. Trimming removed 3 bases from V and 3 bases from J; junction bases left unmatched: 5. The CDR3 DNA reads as TGTGCCACCAGTGATGGGACAGGGATGGGCTACGAGCAGTACTTC. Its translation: CATSDGTGMGYEQYF.

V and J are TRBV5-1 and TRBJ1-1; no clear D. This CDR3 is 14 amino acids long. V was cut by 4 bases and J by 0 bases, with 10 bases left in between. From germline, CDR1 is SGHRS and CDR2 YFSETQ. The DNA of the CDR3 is TGCGCCAGCAGCCGTATCGGTATGAACACTGAAGCTTTCTTT. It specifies CASSRIGMNTEAFF.

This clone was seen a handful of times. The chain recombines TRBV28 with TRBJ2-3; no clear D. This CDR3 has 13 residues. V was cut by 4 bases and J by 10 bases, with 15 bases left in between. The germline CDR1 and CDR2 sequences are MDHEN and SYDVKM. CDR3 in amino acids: CASSSLRDGAQYF. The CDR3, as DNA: TGTGCCAGCAGTTCCCTACGAGATGGTGCGCAGTATTTT.

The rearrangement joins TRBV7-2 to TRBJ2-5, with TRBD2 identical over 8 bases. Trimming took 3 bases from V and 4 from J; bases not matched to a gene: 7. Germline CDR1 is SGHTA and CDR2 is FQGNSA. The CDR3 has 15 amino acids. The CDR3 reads CASSFNGGAGETQYF. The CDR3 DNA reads TGTGCCAGCAGCTTCAACGGGGGGGCCGGAGAGACCCAGTACTTC.

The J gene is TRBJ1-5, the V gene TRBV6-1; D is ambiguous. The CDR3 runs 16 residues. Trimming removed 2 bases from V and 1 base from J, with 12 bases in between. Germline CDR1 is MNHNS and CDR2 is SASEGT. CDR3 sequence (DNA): TGTGCCAGCAGTGAAAACGGTGGTAGAAGCAATCAGCCCCAGCATTTT. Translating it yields CASSENGGRSNQPQHF.

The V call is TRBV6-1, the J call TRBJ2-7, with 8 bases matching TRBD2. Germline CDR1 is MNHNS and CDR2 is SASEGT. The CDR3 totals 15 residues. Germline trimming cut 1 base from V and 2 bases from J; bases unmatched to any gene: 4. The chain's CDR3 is CASSEVGGAAYEQYF. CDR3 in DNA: TGTGCCAGCAGTGAAGTCGGGGGGGCGGCCTACGAGCAGTACTTC.

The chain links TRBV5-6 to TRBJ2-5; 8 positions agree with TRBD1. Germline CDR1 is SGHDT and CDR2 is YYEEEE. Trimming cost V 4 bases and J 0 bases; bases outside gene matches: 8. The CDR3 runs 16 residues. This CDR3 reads CASSTIRDRYQETQYF. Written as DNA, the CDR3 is TGTGCCAGCAGCACAATCCGGGACAGGTACCAAGAGACCCAGTACTTC.